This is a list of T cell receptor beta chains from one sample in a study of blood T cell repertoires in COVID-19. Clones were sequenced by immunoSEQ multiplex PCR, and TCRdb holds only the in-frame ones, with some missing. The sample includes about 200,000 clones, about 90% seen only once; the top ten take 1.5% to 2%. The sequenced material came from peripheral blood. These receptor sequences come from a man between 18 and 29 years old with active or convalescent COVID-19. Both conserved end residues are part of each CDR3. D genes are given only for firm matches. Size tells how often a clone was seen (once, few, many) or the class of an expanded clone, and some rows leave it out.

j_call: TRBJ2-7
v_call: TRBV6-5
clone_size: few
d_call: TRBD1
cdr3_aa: CASSLGTGKYEQYF
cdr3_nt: TGTGCCAGCAGCCTCGGGACAGGGAAATACGAGCAGTACTTC

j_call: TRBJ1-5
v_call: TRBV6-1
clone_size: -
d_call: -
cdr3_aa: CASSDSAGIRQPQHF
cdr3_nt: TGTGCCAGCAGTGATTCTGCAGGGATTCGGCAGCCCCAGCATTTT

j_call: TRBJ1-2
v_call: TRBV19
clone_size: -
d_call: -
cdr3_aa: CASSSRVGYGYTF
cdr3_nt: TGTGCCAGTTCCTCTCGGGTTGGCTATGGCTACACCTTC

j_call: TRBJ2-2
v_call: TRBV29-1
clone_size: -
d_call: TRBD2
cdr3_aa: CSVVLAGPLNTGELFF
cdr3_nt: TGCAGCGTTGTCCTAGCGGGCCCCCTGAACACCGGGGAGCTGTTTTTT

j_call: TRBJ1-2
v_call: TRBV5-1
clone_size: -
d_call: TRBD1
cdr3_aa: CASSERQGPNYGYTF
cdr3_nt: TGCGCCAGCAGCGAGAGACAGGGACCTAACTATGGCTACACCTTC

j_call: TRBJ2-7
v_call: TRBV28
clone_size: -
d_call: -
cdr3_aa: CASSFGQGGYEQYF
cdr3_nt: TGTGCCAGCAGTTTCGGTCAGGGTGGTTACGAGCAGTACTTC

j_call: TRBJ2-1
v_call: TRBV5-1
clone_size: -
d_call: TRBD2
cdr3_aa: CASSLVSSGEDEQFF
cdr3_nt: TGCGCCAGCAGCTTGGTGTCTAGCGGGGAGGATGAGCAGTTCTTC

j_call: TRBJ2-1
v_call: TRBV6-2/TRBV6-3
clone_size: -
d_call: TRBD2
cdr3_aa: CASSISGGVRGNEQFF
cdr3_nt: TGTGCCAGCAGTATAAGCGGGGGGGTTAGAGGCAATGAGCAGTTCTTC

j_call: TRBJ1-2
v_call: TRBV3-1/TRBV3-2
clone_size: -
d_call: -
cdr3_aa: CASSQGSPSRGGYTF
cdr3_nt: TGTGCCAGCAGCCAAGGTAGTCCCTCCAGGGGTGGCTACACCTTC

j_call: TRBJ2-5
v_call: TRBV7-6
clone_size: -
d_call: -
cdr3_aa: CASSSQPGDETQYF
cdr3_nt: TGTGCCAGCAGCTCCCAGCCAGGGGACGAGACCCAGTACTTC

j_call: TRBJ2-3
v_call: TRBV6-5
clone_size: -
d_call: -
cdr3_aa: CASSLRRERRDTQYF
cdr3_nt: TGTGCCAGCAGCTTACGTCGGGAGAGACGGGATACGCAGTATTTT

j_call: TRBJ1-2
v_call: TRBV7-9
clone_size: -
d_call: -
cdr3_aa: CASSLTVRGGNYGYTF
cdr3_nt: TGTGCCAGCAGCCTAACGGTGCGGGGTGGCAACTATGGCTACACCTTC

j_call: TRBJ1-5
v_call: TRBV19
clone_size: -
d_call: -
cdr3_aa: CASRRGRKTGIQPQHF
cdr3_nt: TGTGCCAGTAGGCGAGGAAGAAAAACAGGGATACAGCCCCAGCATTTT

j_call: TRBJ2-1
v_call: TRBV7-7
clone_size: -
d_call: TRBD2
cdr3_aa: CASSLTSGRGREQFF
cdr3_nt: TGTGCTAGCAGCTTGACTAGCGGGAGGGGACGTGAGCAGTTCTTC

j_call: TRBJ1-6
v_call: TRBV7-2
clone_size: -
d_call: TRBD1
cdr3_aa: CASSLGTGHNSPLHF
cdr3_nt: TGTGCCAGCAGCTTGGGGACAGGGCATAATTCACCCCTCCACTTT

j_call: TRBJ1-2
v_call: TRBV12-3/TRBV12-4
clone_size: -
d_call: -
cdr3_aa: CASSLGQSDGYTF
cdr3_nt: TGTGCCAGCAGTTTGGGGCAGTCGGATGGCTACACCTTC

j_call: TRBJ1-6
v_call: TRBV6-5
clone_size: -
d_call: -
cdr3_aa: CASRDRLNSPLHF
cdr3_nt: TGTGCCAGCAGAGACAGGTTGAATTCACCCCTCCACTTT